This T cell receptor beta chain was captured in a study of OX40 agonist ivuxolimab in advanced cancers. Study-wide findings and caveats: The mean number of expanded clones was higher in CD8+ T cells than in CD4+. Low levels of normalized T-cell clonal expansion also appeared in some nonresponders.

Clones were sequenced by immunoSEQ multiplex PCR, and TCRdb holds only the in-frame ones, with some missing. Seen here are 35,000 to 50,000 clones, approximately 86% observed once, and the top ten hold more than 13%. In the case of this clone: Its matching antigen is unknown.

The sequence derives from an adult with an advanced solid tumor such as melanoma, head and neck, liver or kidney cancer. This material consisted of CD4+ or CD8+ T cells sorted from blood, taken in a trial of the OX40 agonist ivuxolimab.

In DNA form, the CDR3 reads TGCAGTGCGGATGATTATGGCTACACCTTC. This translates into CSADDYGYTF. This chain uses TRBV20-1 with TRBJ1-2; no reliable D call. This CDR3 spans 10 amino acids. Germline V gives CDR1 DFQATT, CDR2 SNEGSKA (reference sequence). V lost 6 bases and J 5 bases, leaving 7 bases between the germline ends.